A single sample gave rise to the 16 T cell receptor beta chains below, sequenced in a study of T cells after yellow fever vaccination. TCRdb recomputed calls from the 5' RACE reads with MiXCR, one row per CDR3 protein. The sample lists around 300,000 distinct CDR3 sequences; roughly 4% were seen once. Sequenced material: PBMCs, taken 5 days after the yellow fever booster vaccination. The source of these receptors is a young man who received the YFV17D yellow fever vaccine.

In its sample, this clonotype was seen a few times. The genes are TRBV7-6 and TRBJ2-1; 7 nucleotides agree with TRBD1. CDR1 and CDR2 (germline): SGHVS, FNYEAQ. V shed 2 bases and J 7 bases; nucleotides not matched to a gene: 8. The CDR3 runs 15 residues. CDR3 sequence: CASSLRAGGRNEQFF. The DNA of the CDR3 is TGTGCCAGCAGCTTAAGGGCAGGGGGTCGGAATGAGCAGTTCTTC.

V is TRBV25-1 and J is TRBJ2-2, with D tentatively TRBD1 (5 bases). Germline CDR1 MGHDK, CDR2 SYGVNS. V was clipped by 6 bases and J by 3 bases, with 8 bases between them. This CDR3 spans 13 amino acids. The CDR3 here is CASSQGYTGELFF. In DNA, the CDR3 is TGTGCCAGCAGCCAGGGTTACACCGGGGAGCTGTTTTTT.

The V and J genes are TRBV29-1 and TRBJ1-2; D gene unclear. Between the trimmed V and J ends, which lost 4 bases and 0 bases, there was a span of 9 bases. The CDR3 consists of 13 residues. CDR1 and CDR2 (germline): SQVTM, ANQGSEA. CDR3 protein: CSVGAGANYGYTF. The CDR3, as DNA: TGCAGCGTTGGGGCAGGAGCTAACTATGGCTACACCTTC.

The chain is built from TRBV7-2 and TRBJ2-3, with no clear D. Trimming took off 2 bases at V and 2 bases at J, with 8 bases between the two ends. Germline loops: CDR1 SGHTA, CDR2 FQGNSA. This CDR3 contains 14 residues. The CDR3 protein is CASSLSSHTDTQYF. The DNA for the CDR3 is TGTGCCAGCAGCTTAAGCTCTCACACAGATACGCAGTATTTT.

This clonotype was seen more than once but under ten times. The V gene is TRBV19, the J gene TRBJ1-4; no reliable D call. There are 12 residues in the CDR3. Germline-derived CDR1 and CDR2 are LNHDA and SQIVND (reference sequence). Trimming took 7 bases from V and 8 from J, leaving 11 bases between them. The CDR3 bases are TGTGCCAGTACTTCGCACGGCGAAAAACTGTTTTTT. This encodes CASTSHGEKLFF.

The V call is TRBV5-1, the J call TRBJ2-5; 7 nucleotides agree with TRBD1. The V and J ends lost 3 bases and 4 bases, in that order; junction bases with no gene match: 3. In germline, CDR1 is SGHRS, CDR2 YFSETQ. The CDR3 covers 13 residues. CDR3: CASSWDSSETQYF. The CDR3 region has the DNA TGCGCCAGCAGCTGGGACAGTTCAGAGACCCAGTACTTC.

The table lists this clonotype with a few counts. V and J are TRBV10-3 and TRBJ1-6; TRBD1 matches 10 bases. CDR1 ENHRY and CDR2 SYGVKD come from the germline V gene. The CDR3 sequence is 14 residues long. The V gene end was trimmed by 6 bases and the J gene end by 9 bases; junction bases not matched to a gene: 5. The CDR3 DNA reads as TGTGCCATCAGGGGGACAGGGGAAGGTTCACCCCTCCACTTT. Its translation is CAIRGTGEGSPLHF.

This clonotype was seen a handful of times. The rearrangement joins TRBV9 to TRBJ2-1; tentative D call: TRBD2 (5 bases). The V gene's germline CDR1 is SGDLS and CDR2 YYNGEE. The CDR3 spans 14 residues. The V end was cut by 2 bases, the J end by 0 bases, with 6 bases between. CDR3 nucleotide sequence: TGTGCCAGCAGCGTCGAGGGCTCCTACAATGAGCAGTTCTTC. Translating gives CASSVEGSYNEQFF.

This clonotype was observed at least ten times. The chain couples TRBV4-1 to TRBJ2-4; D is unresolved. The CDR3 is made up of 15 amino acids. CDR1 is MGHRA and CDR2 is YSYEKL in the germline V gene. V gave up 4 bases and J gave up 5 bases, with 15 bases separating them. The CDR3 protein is CASSPYPVRENIQYF. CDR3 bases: TGCGCCAGCAGCCCCTACCCGGTCAGAGAAAACATTCAGTACTTC.

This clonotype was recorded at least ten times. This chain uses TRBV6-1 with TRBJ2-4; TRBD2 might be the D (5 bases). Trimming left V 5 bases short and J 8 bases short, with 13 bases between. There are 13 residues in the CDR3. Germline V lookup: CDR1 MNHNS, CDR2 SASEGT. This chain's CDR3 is CASSRQPGDIQYF. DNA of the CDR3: TGTGCCAGCAGTCGCCAACCCGGGGACATTCAGTACTTC.

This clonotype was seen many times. This CDR3 reads CASSGQGDTEAFF. The CDR3 nucleotides read TGTGCCAGCAGTGGACAGGGTGACACTGAAGCTTTCTTT. The J gene is TRBJ1-1, the V gene TRBV2, with TRBD1 matching 7 bases. CDR1 is SNHLY, CDR2 FYNNEI, per germline. V dropped 4 bases and J dropped 3; count of bases not matched to a gene: 2. The CDR3 is 13 amino acids.

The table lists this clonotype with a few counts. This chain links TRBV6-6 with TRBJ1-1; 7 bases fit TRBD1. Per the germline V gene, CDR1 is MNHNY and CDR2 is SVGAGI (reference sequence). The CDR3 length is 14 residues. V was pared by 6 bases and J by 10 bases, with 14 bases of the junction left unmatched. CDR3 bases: TGTGCCAGCAGCAAGGGGGCGGCCCGAGAGACAGCTTTCTTT. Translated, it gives CASSKGAARETAFF.

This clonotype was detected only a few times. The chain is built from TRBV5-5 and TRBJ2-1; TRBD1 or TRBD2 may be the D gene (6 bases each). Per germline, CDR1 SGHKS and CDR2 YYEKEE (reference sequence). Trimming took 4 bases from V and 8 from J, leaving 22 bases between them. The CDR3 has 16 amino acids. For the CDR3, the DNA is TGTGCCAGCAGCCCAGCCCCGGGGGCGCCTGCAGATGAGCAGTTCTTC. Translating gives CASSPAPGAPADEQFF. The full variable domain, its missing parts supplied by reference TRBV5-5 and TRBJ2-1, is DAGVTQSPTHLIKTRGQQVTLRCSPISGHKSVSWYQQVLGQGPQFIFQYYEKEERGRGNFPDRFSARQFPNYSSELNVNALLLGDSALYLCASSPAPGAPADEQFFGPGTRLTVL.

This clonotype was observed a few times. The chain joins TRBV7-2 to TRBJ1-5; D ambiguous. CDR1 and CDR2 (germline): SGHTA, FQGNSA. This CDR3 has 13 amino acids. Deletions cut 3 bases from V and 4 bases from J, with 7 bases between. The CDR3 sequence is CASSFSQNQPQHF. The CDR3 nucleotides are TGTGCCAGCAGCTTCAGCCAGAATCAGCCCCAGCATTTT.

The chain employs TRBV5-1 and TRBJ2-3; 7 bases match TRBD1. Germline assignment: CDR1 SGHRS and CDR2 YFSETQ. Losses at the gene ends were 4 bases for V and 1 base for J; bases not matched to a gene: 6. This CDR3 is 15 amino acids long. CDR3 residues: CASSLDRAGTDTQYF. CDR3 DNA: TGCGCCAGCAGCCTTGACAGGGCCGGCACAGATACGCAGTATTTT.

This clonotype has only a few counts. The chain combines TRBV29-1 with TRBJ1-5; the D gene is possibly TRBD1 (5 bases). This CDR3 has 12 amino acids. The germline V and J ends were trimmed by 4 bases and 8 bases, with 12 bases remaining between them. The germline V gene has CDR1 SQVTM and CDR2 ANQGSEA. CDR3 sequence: CSVAEGSKPQHF. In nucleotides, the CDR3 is TGCAGCGTTGCAGAGGGGAGTAAGCCCCAGCATTTT. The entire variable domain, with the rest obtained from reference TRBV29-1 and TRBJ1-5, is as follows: SAVISQKPSRDICQRGTSLTIQCQVDSQVTMMFWYRQQPGQSLTLIATANQGSEATYESGFVIDKFPISRPNLTFSTLTVSNMSPEDSSIYLCSVAEGSKPQHFGDGTRLSIL.